What follows describes a single T cell receptor beta chain. Its antigen is unknown. The CDR3 loop spans 14 amino acids. Germline V gene sequence: CDR1 SGHAT, CDR2 FQNNGV. Germline trimming cut 5 bases from V and 6 bases from J; bases unmatched to any gene: 6. This sample stems from a study of Ad26.COV2.S vaccination and SARS-CoV-2 variants. Profiling relied on immunoSEQ multiplex PCR, and the TCRdb table lists in-frame clones only, not all of them. Among about 400,000 clones listed, 83% were seen once. Study outcomes and limitations: Those who received the vaccine showed greater spike-specific TCR breadth than those given placebo.

Treatment given: roughly 20 received Ad26.COV2.S at low or high dose, single or two shots; about 5 received placebo; per-sample allocation not given. On day 63 after the first injection, vaccine and placebo recipients gave samples. The sample in question was peripheral blood, obtained in a trial of Ad26.COV2.S vaccine versus placebo. This chain joins TRBV11-2 and TRBJ2-7; 11 nucleotides agree with TRBD2. This sequence was found in a person aged 18-65 years who received the Ad26.COV2.S COVID-19 vaccine or a placebo. DNA for the CDR3: TGTGCCAGCAGCCTTAGCGGGGGGGCCAGCGAGCAGTACTTC. This codes for CASSLSGGASEQYF.